The 31 T cell receptor beta chains below were found in one sample sequenced in a study of T cells in Graves' hyperthyroidism and ophthalmopathy. The investigators amplified TCR beta CDR3 regions from RNA transcripts. The TCR CDR3 was amplified in a first-round RT-PCR using the HTBI primer set. TCRdb reprocessed the multiplex PCR reads with MiXCR, giving one entry per CDR3 protein. The sample has around 250,000 distinct CDR3 sequences, roughly 22% seen once. Sequenced material: blood. The receptors originated from a woman in her 40s with Graves' ophthalmopathy.

This clonotype was observed a handful of times. This chain links TRBV28 with TRBJ2-5, with 12 bases matching TRBD2. CDR1 and CDR2 from the germline V gene are MDHEN and SYDVKM. There are 19 residues in the CDR3. After removal of 6 bases from V and 5 bases from J, the junction contained 19 bases not matched to a gene. CDR3 amino acids: CASSEHPRLAGAGVETQYF. CDR3 in DNA: TGTGCCAGCAGCGAGCATCCCAGACTAGCGGGAGCTGGAGTGGAGACCCAGTACTTC.

The table lists this clonotype with many counts. The V and J genes are TRBV2 and TRBJ1-2; D not resolved. V was shortened by 8 bases and J by 8 bases, with 15 bases between the two germline ends. The CDR3 loop spans 12 amino acids. CDR1 is SNHLY, CDR2 FYNNEI, per germline. The chain's CDR3 is CASGTAPKGYTF. The CDR3 bases are TGTGCCAGCGGCACAGCTCCTAAAGGCTACACCTTC.

In its sample, this clonotype was seen many times. The chain has TRBV9 and TRBJ1-1; tentative D call: TRBD1 (5 bases). The CDR3 spans 15 residues. Trimming left V 0 bases short and J 3 bases short, with 12 bases between. Looked up from germline, CDR1 is SGDLS and CDR2 is YYNGEE. In DNA, the CDR3 is TGTGCCAGCAGCGTAGCCATGGGACGATACACTGAAGCTTTCTTT. The encoded protein is CASSVAMGRYTEAFF.

This clonotype was counted a few times. The chain carries TRBV28 and TRBJ2-7; D gene unclear. V gave up 6 bases and J gave up 7 bases, with 19 bases separating them. This CDR3 comprises 14 residues. From germline, CDR1 is MDHEN and CDR2 SYDVKM. The CDR3 DNA sequence: TGTGCCAGCAGCACGCTGGGCGTCCCTAGGGAGCAGTACTTC. Translated, it gives CASSTLGVPREQYF.

The gene calls are TRBV20-1 and TRBJ2-5; the D gene is possibly TRBD2 (5 bases). V was pared by 5 bases and J by 10 bases, with 11 bases between. CDR1 DFQATT and CDR2 SNEGSKA come from the germline V gene (reference sequence). This CDR3 region has 10 residues. The chain's CDR3 is CSAARDDQYF. The CDR3 region has the DNA TGCAGTGCTGCCCGGGATGACCAGTACTTC.

On this clonotype: A read error may be the cause here, since a much bigger clone is one base away. The chain uses TRBV5-1 and TRBJ1-2; D is unresolved. Germline V gene lookup returns CDR1 SGHRS and CDR2 YFSETQ. The CDR3 covers 16 residues. CDR3 residues: CAISRTSQGPNYGYTF. As DNA, the CDR3 is TGCGCCATCAGCCGAACAAGTCAAGGGCCAAACTATGGCTACACCTTC.

The J gene is TRBJ1-5, the V gene TRBV4-1; D call uncertain. This CDR3 region has 15 residues. Germline V lookup: CDR1 MGHRA, CDR2 YSYEKL. The V gene lost 0 bases and the J gene lost 6 bases, with 12 bases spanning the gap. The CDR3 loop is CASSQDPMFSQPQHF. The CDR3 DNA reads as TGCGCCAGCAGCCAAGATCCGATGTTTAGTCAGCCCCAGCATTTT.

This clonotype was counted ten times or more. V gene TRBV9 combines with J gene TRBJ2-3, with a weak D call TRBD1 (6 bases). The CDR3 loop spans 15 amino acids. From germline, CDR1 is SGDLS and CDR2 YYNGEE. The V end lost 4 bases, the J end lost 1 base, and 13 bases lay between the germline ends. The CDR3 reads CASSPGATGTDTQYF. The CDR3 bases are TGTGCCAGCAGCCCAGGGGCGACAGGCACAGATACGCAGTATTTT.

At least ten counts were recorded for this clonotype. The genes are TRBV20-1 and TRBJ1-2, with D perhaps TRBD1 (5 bases). Germline CDR1 DFQATT, CDR2 SNEGSKA (reference sequence). With 5 bases removed from V and 8 bases from J, the gap between germline ends came to 24 bases. The CDR3 length is 15 residues. As DNA, the CDR3 is TGCAGTGCTCCCCCGGGGGTGTCAGGGCTAAAGGGCTACACCTTC. This codes for CSAPPGVSGLKGYTF.

The gene calls are TRBV12-3 or TRBV12-4 and TRBJ1-2, with D uncertain. Trimming stripped 5 bases from V and 3 bases from J, with 13 bases between. The CDR3 extends over 14 amino acids. The DNA for the CDR3 is TGTGCCAGCAGTCCCGGTCGGACTTACTATGGCTACACCTTC. Translating gives CASSPGRTYYGYTF.

This clonotype was detected ten times or more. The chain is built from TRBV27 and TRBJ1-5; D gene ambiguous. CDR1 is MNHEY and CDR2 is SMNVEV in the germline V gene (reference sequence). Trimming took 4 bases from V and 1 from J, leaving 14 bases between them. The CDR3 consists of 16 residues. CDR3 region: CASSSYPRNSNQPQHF. As DNA, the CDR3 is TGTGCCAGCAGTTCCTATCCGAGGAACAGCAATCAGCCCCAGCATTTT.

The chain couples TRBV6-1 to TRBJ1-2; unclear D gene. Trimming cost V 1 base and J 5 bases, with 2 bases left between them. This CDR3 has 11 residues. The germline CDR1 and CDR2 sequences are MNHNS and SASEGT. This CDR3 reads CASSEGYGYTF. In DNA form, the CDR3 reads TGTGCCAGCAGTGAAGGGTATGGCTACACCTTC.

This clonotype occurred many times. The V and J genes are TRBV12-3 or TRBV12-4 and TRBJ2-2; D is ambiguous. This CDR3 comprises 16 residues. V was clipped by 6 bases and J by 4 bases, with 18 bases between them. CDR3 DNA: TGTGCCAGCAGATACGGACCAGATGTTGGCACCGGGGAGCTGTTTTTT. Amino acid sequence: CASRYGPDVGTGELFF.

This clonotype has only a few counts. The chain recombines TRBV20-1 with TRBJ1-1; D unclear. Trimming took off 3 bases at V and 0 bases at J, with 5 bases between the two ends. In germline, CDR1 is DFQATT, CDR2 SNEGSKA (reference sequence). The CDR3 loop spans 12 amino acids. CDR3 nucleotides: TGCAGTGCTAGGACCCTGAACACTGAAGCTTTCTTT. This encodes CSARTLNTEAFF.

This clonotype has a single count. The chain combines TRBV29-1 with TRBJ2-7; 7 positions agree with TRBD1. This CDR3 is 12 amino acids long. V lost 5 bases and J lost 0; bases outside the gene matches: 1. Germline assignment: CDR1 SQVTM and CDR2 ANQGSEA. CDR3 amino acids: CSVSGGSYEQYF. DNA for the CDR3: TGCAGCGTTTCAGGGGGCTCCTACGAGCAGTACTTC.

The chain links TRBV28 to TRBJ1-5; TRBD1 might be the D (6 bases). This CDR3 is 15 amino acids long. Germline CDR1 is MDHEN and CDR2 is SYDVKM. Between the trimmed V and J ends, which lost 6 bases and 6 bases, there was a span of 18 bases. This CDR3 is CASSSPGGPAQPQHF. CDR3 DNA: TGTGCCAGCAGCTCCCCTGGGGGCCCGGCTCAGCCCCAGCATTTT.

This clonotype was counted ten times or more. V usage is TRBV25-1 and J usage is TRBJ2-5, with D perhaps TRBD2 (5 bases). The V gene's germline CDR1 is MGHDK and CDR2 SYGVNS. The ends were cut back, 7 bases at V and 4 bases at J, with 13 bases in the middle. The CDR3 spans 13 residues. CDR3 protein: CASTSDYGETQYF. In DNA, the CDR3 is TGTGCCAGCACTTCCGACTATGGAGAGACCCAGTACTTC.

This chain connects TRBV6-1 to TRBJ1-5; the match to TRBD1 covers 8 bases. Germline V gene sequence: CDR1 MNHNS, CDR2 SASEGT. J lost 3 bases, V lost 7 bases, and 8 bases had no gene match. The CDR3 is made up of 15 amino acids. The CDR3 nucleotides are TGTGCCAGCAATACCGGACAGGGCCTCAATCAGCCCCAGCATTTT. It is translated as CASNTGQGLNQPQHF.

This chain connects TRBV27 to TRBJ1-2, with 7 bases lining up with TRBD1. In germline, CDR1 is MNHEY, CDR2 SMNVEV (reference sequence). Unmatched junction bases numbered 5, after V lost 4 bases and J lost 3 bases. The CDR3 totals 14 residues. This chain's CDR3 is CASSSTGWDYGYTF. As DNA, the CDR3 is TGTGCCAGCAGTTCGACAGGGTGGGACTATGGCTACACCTTC.

This clonotype was counted a few times. A junction boundary mismatches the germline segment, possibly from a read error. The chain couples TRBV12-3 or TRBV12-4 to TRBJ2-7; D could derive from TRBD1 or TRBD2 (5 bases each). The CDR3 covers 15 residues. The CDR3 region has the DNA TGTGCCAGCAGTCAAGGGGATAGCGTCTCCTACGAGCAGTCCTTC. As protein: CASSQGDSVSYEQSF.

V and J are TRBV28 and TRBJ2-4, with 9 positions matching TRBD1. Per the germline V gene, CDR1 is MDHEN and CDR2 is SYDVKM. The length of the CDR3 is 14 residues. V was clipped by 4 bases and J by 7 bases; unmatched bases: 5. The DNA of the CDR3 is TGTGCCAGCAGTTCCGGGACAGGGTGGAACATTCAGTACTTC. It translates to CASSSGTGWNIQYF.

Ten or more counts support this clonotype. The rearrangement links TRBV20-1 to TRBJ1-5; 7 bases are a match to TRBD1. The length of the CDR3 is 17 residues. Germline CDR1 DFQATT, CDR2 SNEGSKA (reference sequence). The V gene end was trimmed by 0 bases and the J gene end by 4 bases; junction bases not matched to a gene: 12. The CDR3 DNA sequence: TGCAGTGCTAGAGAAACCCGAACAGGGGTCTGGAATCAGCCCCAGCATTTT. This gives the protein CSARETRTGVWNQPQHF.

The chain links TRBV6-1 to TRBJ1-1, with a tentative D call TRBD1 (5 bases). This CDR3 has 12 amino acids. CDR1 and CDR2 from the germline V gene are MNHNS and SASEGT. Trimming removed 7 bases from V and 1 base from J, with 7 bases in between. The CDR3 protein is CASTGGNTEAFF. The CDR3 DNA sequence: TGTGCCAGCACCGGGGGGAACACTGAAGCTTTCTTT.

J is TRBJ2-2 and V is TRBV3-1; D is perhaps TRBD2 (5 bases). V was clipped by 1 base and J by 7 bases, with 10 bases between them. The CDR3 totals 14 residues. Germline CDR1 and CDR2: LGHDT and YNNKEL (reference sequence). The CDR3 DNA is TGTGCCAGCAGCCAAGTCGGGGAAATCGGGGAGCTGTTTTTT. Translation gives CASSQVGEIGELFF. Drawing the rest from reference TRBV3-1 and TRBJ2-2, the complete variable domain is DTAVSQTPKYLVTQMGNDKSIKCEQNLGHDTMYWYKQDSKKFLKIMFSYNNKELIINETVPNRFSPKSPDKAHLNLHINSLELGDSAVYFCASSQVGEIGELFFGEGSRLTVL.

This clonotype has a count of ten or more. The rearrangement links TRBV20-1 to TRBJ2-7, with 11 bases that match TRBD2. Trimming removed 0 bases from V and 2 bases from J; junction bases left unmatched: 9. The CDR3 runs 17 residues. Germline values: CDR1 DFQATT, CDR2 SNEGSKA (reference sequence). The CDR3 is CSARDLASGRIPYEQYF. Written as DNA, the CDR3 is TGCAGTGCTAGAGATCTCGCTAGCGGGAGGATCCCCTACGAGCAGTACTTC.

Remarks on this clonotype: A clone one base away is much larger, so this may be a read error. The J gene is TRBJ2-2, the V gene TRBV28; 8 bases match TRBD1. The CDR3 sequence is 15 residues long. Germline loops: CDR1 MDHEN, CDR2 SYDVKM. For the CDR3, the DNA is TGTGCCAGCAGGTCGACAGGGGCGGACACCCGGGAGCTGTTTTTT. This translates into CASRSTGADTRELFF.

This clonotype was detected many times. V is TRBV11-1 and J is TRBJ1-2; TRBD1 agrees at 9 bases. Germline loops: CDR1 SGHAT, CDR2 FQDESV (reference sequence). The CDR3 extends over 14 amino acids. J was trimmed by 7 bases and V by 2 bases; bases with no gene match: 5. The CDR3, as DNA: TGTGCCAGCAGCTTATCGGGACAGGGCCCTGGCTACACCTTC. Amino acids: CASSLSGQGPGYTF.

This clonotype has ten or more counts. The rearrangement links TRBV29-1 to TRBJ1-2, with D perhaps TRBD1 (5 bases). Germline CDR1 SQVTM, CDR2 ANQGSEA. This CDR3 is 15 amino acids long. The V end lost 1 base, the J end lost 6 bases, and 18 bases lay between the germline ends. CDR3 region: CSVEGYPGTADGYTF. CDR3 sequence (DNA): TGCAGCGTTGAAGGGTACCCCGGGACGGCAGATGGCTACACCTTC.

There are many counts of this clonotype. The J gene is TRBJ2-5, the V gene TRBV20-1, with a weak D call TRBD1 (6 bases). CDR1 is DFQATT, CDR2 SNEGSKA, per germline (reference sequence). CDR3 size: 14 residues. Trimming removed 5 bases from V and 4 bases from J, with 17 bases in between. CDR3 region: CSAYTGQPRETQYF. The CDR3, as DNA: TGCAGTGCTTATACAGGGCAACCGAGAGAGACCCAGTACTTC.

In this sample, this clonotype turned up many times. The chain couples TRBV6-1 to TRBJ2-4, with no clear D. Germline CDR1 reads MNHNS; CDR2 reads SASEGT. This CDR3 region has 11 residues. Trimming pared 5 bases from V and 15 bases from J, leaving 14 bases between. The CDR3 DNA reads TGTGCCAGCAGTTTTGGACGTTTGATGTACTTC. The encoded protein is CASSFGRLMYF.

This clonotype has just one count. This rearrangement joins TRBV12-3 or TRBV12-4 to TRBJ2-7, with D perhaps matching TRBD1 or TRBD2 (5 bases each). Trimming pared 6 bases from V and 1 base from J, leaving 13 bases between. The CDR3 is made up of 14 amino acids. The CDR3 nucleotides are TGTGCCAGCAGAGCCGGGACGCAATCCTACGAGCAGTACTTC. It codes for CASRAGTQSYEQYF.